Listed below are T cell receptor beta chains from one sample, sequenced in a study of T cell responses to AZD1222 COVID-19 vaccine. Some clones are missing from TCRdb's copy, which holds only in-frame ones; the method was immunoSEQ multiplex PCR. The sample records about 140,000 clones, over 90% being singletons. The sequenced sample was peripheral blood, obtained on day 0 of MenACWY control vaccination. The origin of the receptors is an adult in good health. Both conserved end residues are part of each CDR3. Fields, in order: V gene, J gene, clone size, D gene, CDR3 protein, CDR3 DNA. D genes are given only for firm matches. Only some rows state a clone size, as once, few, many or a class for expanded clones.

>TRBV7-9|TRBJ1-4|.|.
CASRHSGGRNEKLFF
TGTGCCAGCAGGCATTCGGGTGGACGAAATGAAAAACTGTTTTTT
>TRBV7-9|TRBJ1-1|.|.
CASSLAGGQEAFF
TGTGCCAGCAGCTTAGCGGGTGGTCAGGAAGCTTTCTTT
>TRBV5-4|TRBJ2-3|.|TRBD2
CASSGRLAGGGTDTQYF
TGTGCCAGCAGCGGGAGACTAGCGGGGGGGGGCACAGATACGCAGTATTTT
>TRBV30|TRBJ1-5|.|.
CAWSGKRLQPQHF
TGTGCCTGGAGTGGAAAACGGCTTCAGCCCCAGCATTTT
>TRBV19|TRBJ1-2|.|.
CASIAGSMNYGYTF
TGTGCCAGTATTGCGGGCAGCATGAACTATGGCTACACCTTC
>TRBV11-1|TRBJ2-5|.|.
CASSLVPAQETQYF
TGTGCCAGCAGCTTAGTGCCCGCACAAGAGACCCAGTACTTC
>TRBV7-9|TRBJ1-1|.|.
CASTNVGVGTEAFF
TGTGCCAGCACCAATGTGGGGGTTGGCACTGAAGCTTTCTTT
>TRBV11-2|TRBJ1-1|few|TRBD1
CASSSTGTGNTEAFF
TGTGCCAGCAGCTCCACCGGGACAGGGAACACTGAAGCTTTCTTT
>TRBV20-1|TRBJ1-1|.|.
CSASFSEAFF
TGCAGTGCTAGTTTCAGTGAAGCTTTCTTT
>TRBV5-1|TRBJ2-7|.|.
CASSLDDRVEQYF
TGCGCCAGCAGCTTGGACGACCGTGTCGAGCAGTACTTC
>TRBV5-4|TRBJ2-2|.|TRBD2
CASSRTSGGRIGELFF
TGTGCCAGCAGCCGAACTAGCGGGGGAAGAATCGGGGAGCTGTTTTTT
>TRBV28|TRBJ1-3|.|TRBD1
CASNRDRGNTIYF
TGTGCCAGCAACCGGGACAGGGGAAACACCATATATTTT
>TRBV5-1|TRBJ1-4|.|.
CASSLVLGEKLFF
TGCGCCAGCAGCTTGGTTCTCGGGGAAAAACTGTTTTTT
>TRBV3-1/TRBV3-2|TRBJ2-7|.|.
CASSQYGFSYEQYF
TGTGCCAGCAGCCAATACGGATTCTCCTACGAGCAGTACTTC
>TRBV30|TRBJ1-3|once|.
CACHYGNTIYF
TGTGCCTGCCACTATGGAAACACCATATATTTT
>TRBV5-1|TRBJ1-4|once|.
CASSPRGGTNEKLFF
TGCGCCAGCAGCCCCAGAGGGGGTACTAATGAAAAACTGTTTTTT
>TRBV6-1|TRBJ1-6|.|.
CASSARPDRRGSPLHF
TGTGCCAGCAGTGCGAGACCGGACCGACGTGGTTCACCCCTCCACTTT
>TRBV27|TRBJ1-4|.|.
CASSLGSTNEKLFF
TGTGCCAGCAGTTTGGGCTCAACTAATGAAAAACTGTTTTTT
>TRBV5-4|TRBJ2-5|.|TRBD2
CASSLARGGGTQYF
TGTGCCAGCAGCTTGGCCCGGGGCGGGGGGACCCAGTACTTC
>TRBV2|TRBJ1-6|.|TRBD1
CASSANPGQGARSYNSPLHF
TGTGCCAGCAGCGCTAATCCGGGACAGGGGGCGAGGTCCTATAATTCACCCCTCCACTTT
>TRBV7-8|TRBJ2-3|once|TRBD2
CASSFDSAGVADTQYF
TGTGCCAGCAGCTTCGATTCAGCGGGAGTGGCAGATACGCAGTATTTT
>TRBV6-5|TRBJ1-6|.|.
CASSYSQEGSPLHF
TGTGCCAGCAGTTACAGCCAGGAAGGTTCACCCCTCCACTTT
>TRBV5-4|TRBJ2-7|.|TRBD2
CASSLLAGGPNEQYF
TGTGCCAGCAGCTTACTAGCGGGAGGGCCTAACGAGCAGTACTTC
>TRBV6-2/TRBV6-3|TRBJ1-2|.|.
CASSYSFGNYGYTF
TGTGCCAGCAGTTACTCATTCGGGAACTATGGCTACACCTTC
>TRBV7-9|TRBJ1-2|.|TRBD1
CASSPSAGTEDGYTF
TGTGCCAGCAGCCCAAGCGCCGGGACAGAGGATGGCTACACCTTC
>TRBV7-9|TRBJ1-2|.|.
CASSPDGGQGGYTF
TGTGCCAGCAGCCCGGATGGGGGACAAGGAGGCTACACCTTC
>TRBV6-1|TRBJ2-4|.|.
CASSKGTYEAKNIQYF
TGTGCCAGCAGTAAAGGGACGTATGAAGCCAAAAACATTCAGTACTTC
>TRBV28|TRBJ1-6|.|.
CASSAGVSPLHF
TGTGCCAGCAGCGCAGGGGTTTCACCCCTCCACTTT
>TRBV5-4|TRBJ1-2|.|.
CASSGVTVNYGYTF
TGTGCCAGCAGCGGGGTTACAGTTAACTATGGCTACACCTTC
>TRBV24-1|TRBJ2-3|.|TRBD1
CATSDLRDRGADTQYF
TGTGCCACCAGTGATTTGAGGGACAGGGGCGCAGATACGCAGTATTTT
>TRBV4-1|TRBJ1-4|.|.
CASSQDWGRTVFF
TGCGCCAGCAGCCAAGATTGGGGACGAACGGTGTTTTTT
>TRBV18|TRBJ1-2|.|.
CASSEVSGRDNYGYTF
TGTGCCAGCTCCGAGGTCAGCGGCCGGGACAACTATGGCTACACCTTC
>TRBV4-1|TRBJ2-1|.|.
CASSQGSAPNEQFF
TGCGCCAGCAGCCAAGGCTCCGCTCCCAATGAGCAGTTCTTC
>TRBV12-3/TRBV12-4|TRBJ2-5|.|.
CASSLFGGETQYF
TGTGCCAGCAGTTTATTTGGGGGAGAGACCCAGTACTTC
>TRBV9|TRBJ1-6|.|.
CASSAGPSSYNSPLHF
TGTGCCAGCAGCGCGGGACCGAGCTCCTATAATTCACCCCTCCACTTT
>TRBV7-6|TRBJ2-1|.|TRBD2
CASSPQSLIRDYSFFWNEQFF
TGTGCCAGCAGCCCCCAGTCCTTGATTAGGGACTATTCGTTCTTTTGGAATGAGCAGTTCTTC
>TRBV6-6|TRBJ1-4|many|.
CASSEVFSNEKLFF
TGTGCCAGTTCTGAGGTCTTTTCGAATGAAAAACTGTTTTTT
>TRBV6-2/TRBV6-3|TRBJ2-3|.|TRBD2
CASSPGLAGGPSTDTQYF
TGTGCCAGCAGCCCCGGACTAGCGGGGGGGCCTTCGACAGATACGCAGTATTTT
>TRBV19|TRBJ1-3|.|.
CASSRSTNSGNTIYF
TGTGCCAGTAGTAGATCAACTAACTCTGGAAACACCATATATTTT
>TRBV19|TRBJ2-7|once|.
CASSIPGVAYEQYF
TGTGCCAGTAGTATCCCGGGAGTGGCATACGAGCAGTACTTC
>TRBV9|TRBJ2-1|.|TRBD1
CASSVAQGARYNEQFF
TGTGCCAGCAGCGTAGCCCAGGGGGCGCGTTACAATGAGCAGTTCTTC
>TRBV3-1/TRBV3-2|TRBJ1-2|.|.
CASSQADPNYGYTF
TGTGCCAGCAGCCAAGCCGACCCTAACTATGGCTACACCTTC
>TRBV27|TRBJ2-1|.|TRBD1
CASRQGAHNEQFF
TGTGCCAGCAGACAGGGGGCACACAATGAGCAGTTCTTC
>TRBV19|TRBJ2-1|.|.
CASRETSFLAAEQFF
TGTGCCAGTAGAGAGACCAGTTTTCTAGCTGCTGAGCAGTTCTTC
>TRBV27|TRBJ2-3|.|.
CASSLYHTDTQYF
TGTGCCAGCAGTCTTTACCACACAGATACGCAGTATTTT